Listed below are T cell receptor beta chains from one sample, sequenced in a study of technical replicates of blood from a handful of donors. Sequenced by immunoSEQ multiplex PCR; TCRdb stores in-frame clones only, minus some. Of about 88,000 clones listed, approximately 95% were seen once; the top ten hold under 0.4%. Material: T cells isolated from PBMCs. These receptors originate from a human donor in good health. Each CDR3 is given with its conserved first and last residue. Fields, in order: D gene, J gene, V gene, clone size, CDR3 DNA, CDR3 protein. The D gene is left open where the match is weak. Expanded clones get a size class; other rows say once, few or many, or leave the size out.

D: NA
J: TRBJ1-1
V: TRBV7-2
size: NA
DNA: TGTGCCAGCAGCTTAGAAAGGTACAGAGAAGCTTTCTTT
CDR3: CASSLERYREAFF

D: TRBD1
J: TRBJ1-1
V: TRBV5-8
size: NA
DNA: TGTGCCAGCAGCTTTGGCTACAGGGGGCTCACTGAAGCTTTCTTT
CDR3: CASSFGYRGLTEAFF

D: TRBD2
J: TRBJ2-7
V: TRBV12-5
size: NA
DNA: TGTGCTAGTGGACGCGGGACTAGCGGGGTCTACGAGCAGTACTTC
CDR3: CASGRGTSGVYEQYF

D: NA
J: TRBJ2-2
V: TRBV5-1
size: NA
DNA: TGCGCCAGCAGCTTACCGCAGGGAACCGGGGAGCTGTTTTTT
CDR3: CASSLPQGTGELFF

D: NA
J: TRBJ1-3
V: TRBV6-5
size: NA
DNA: TGTGCCAGCAGTTACAGGGGCTCTGGAAACACCATATATTTT
CDR3: CASSYRGSGNTIYF

D: NA
J: TRBJ2-5
V: TRBV18
size: NA
DNA: TGTGCCAGCACAATGGGGCAGGGCAAAGAGACCCAGTACTTC
CDR3: CASTMGQGKETQYF

D: TRBD2
J: TRBJ2-5
V: TRBV28
size: NA
DNA: TGTGCCAGCAGTTTTTTCTGGGCGGGAGAGCATCGAGAGACCCAGTACTTC
CDR3: CASSFFWAGEHRETQYF

D: NA
J: TRBJ1-1
V: TRBV6-5
size: once
DNA: TGTGCCAGCAGTTACTCGAAGCAGGCCCTGGTTACTGAAGCTTTCTTT
CDR3: CASSYSKQALVTEAFF

D: TRBD1
J: TRBJ2-7
V: TRBV28
size: once
DNA: TGTGCCAGCAGTTTTAAGGTGGGGACAGGGAGTTTCGAGCAGTACTTC
CDR3: CASSFKVGTGSFEQYF

D: NA
J: TRBJ1-1
V: TRBV7-3
size: few
DNA: TGTGCCAGCAGTCTACAGGGGAACACTGAAGCTTTCTTT
CDR3: CASSLQGNTEAFF

D: NA
J: TRBJ1-2
V: TRBV25-1
size: NA
DNA: TGTGCCAGCAGTGATGGGGGCTGGGGCGGCTACACCTTC
CDR3: CASSDGGWGGYTF

D: TRBD1
J: TRBJ2-2
V: TRBV5-1
size: NA
DNA: TGCGCCAGCAGCTTCCGGGGGACAGGGCCAACCGGGGAGCTGTTTTTT
CDR3: CASSFRGTGPTGELFF

D: TRBD2
J: TRBJ2-3
V: TRBV27
size: once
DNA: TGTGCCAGCAGTTCAGCGGGAGCAGATACGCAGTATTTT
CDR3: CASSSAGADTQYF

D: TRBD2
J: TRBJ2-1
V: TRBV7-6
size: NA
DNA: TGTGCCAGCAGCAGGACTAGCGGGACTGTTGAGCAGTTCTTC
CDR3: CASSRTSGTVEQFF

D: NA
J: TRBJ2-7
V: TRBV19
size: NA
DNA: TGTGCCAGTAGTATAAGCGGGTTCTACGAGCAGTACTTC
CDR3: CASSISGFYEQYF

D: NA
J: TRBJ2-3
V: TRBV7-9
size: NA
DNA: TGTGCCAGCAGCTTGGGCATTATCTCCCCTAGCACAGATACGCAGTATTTT
CDR3: CASSLGIISPSTDTQYF

D: NA
J: TRBJ1-1
V: TRBV6-1
size: NA
DNA: TGTGCCAGCAGCAGGAACAGGGCTCTTGTTGAAGCTTTCTTT
CDR3: CASSRNRALVEAFF

D: NA
J: TRBJ2-1
V: TRBV7-2
size: once
DNA: TGTGCCAGCAGCTTAGGGATTCTAGCGAGCTACAATGAGCAGTTCTTC
CDR3: CASSLGILASYNEQFF

D: NA
J: TRBJ2-3
V: TRBV6-1
size: once
DNA: TGTGCCAGCAGTGAAGCGCTAGGCCGAAGGGGTACGCAGTATTTT
CDR3: CASSEALGRRGTQYF

D: NA
J: TRBJ2-7
V: TRBV4-1
size: NA
DNA: TGCGCCAGCAGCCAAGAGAAGGACAGCTACGAGCAGTACTTC
CDR3: CASSQEKDSYEQYF

D: NA
J: TRBJ2-3
V: TRBV10-3
size: NA
DNA: TGTGCCATCAGTGAGTCGACTTTTACAGATACGCAGTATTTT
CDR3: CAISESTFTDTQYF

D: TRBD1
J: TRBJ1-2
V: TRBV2
size: few
DNA: TGTGCCAGCAGTGACCCAGGGGGCAACTATGGCTACACCTTC
CDR3: CASSDPGGNYGYTF

D: NA
J: TRBJ2-2
V: TRBV5-4
size: NA
DNA: TGTGCCAGCAGCCCCCCCTTACGGTCGACAACGAACACCGGGGAGCTGTTTTTT
CDR3: CASSPPLRSTTNTGELFF

D: TRBD1
J: TRBJ1-2
V: TRBV28
size: once
DNA: TGTGCCAGCAGTTCGCCGACAGGGAACTATGGCTACACCTTC
CDR3: CASSSPTGNYGYTF

D: TRBD1
J: TRBJ1-5
V: TRBV29-1
size: NA
DNA: TGCAGCGTCGCTCAGGGGGCTGGCAATCAGCCCCAGCATTTT
CDR3: CSVAQGAGNQPQHF

D: NA
J: TRBJ2-3
V: TRBV4-1
size: NA
DNA: TGCGCCAGCAGCCGCCAGGACTCTAGCACAGATACGCAGTATTTT
CDR3: CASSRQDSSTDTQYF

D: NA
J: TRBJ2-7
V: TRBV10-3
size: NA
DNA: TGTGCCATCAGTGAGTTGGGAGGGGGCTACGAGCAGTACTTC
CDR3: CAISELGGGYEQYF